The entry below gives a single TCR beta chain sequence along with its context. The clone's antigen remains unknown. No qualities accompany the bases; no much larger clone lies one base away. These data are taken from a study of blood T cell repertoires in COVID-19 (TCRdb year 2020). Concerning the study at large: Collaborator samples came from the United States, Italy and Spain and covered acute and convalescent phases of COVID-19. The material from the prospective study consisted of cDNA or gDNA derived from T cells, B-cell-depleted T cells, or PBMCs. Samples came from the ongoing ImmuneRACE study (first 160 participants) plus 1,254 subjects from 6 global collaborators. The repertoires were made available in a free public database intended to serve as a resource for research on the immune response to SARS-CoV-2. Where available, HLA class I and class II types were taken from metadata supplied by the sample provider and were not determined by assay-based typing. Subjects who had been exposed to COVID-19, were actively infected with it, or had recovered from it provided the deeply sampled blood TCRbeta repertoires that made up the dataset. The sample metadata nearly always contained a de-identified subject ID, COVID-19 status, age in years and sex. General study outcomes and caveats: The quantity of clinical and demographic metadata differed by source and by participant and was supplied without curation.

Collaborating institutions collected whole blood in K2EDTA tubes following their own protocols. For TCRbeta analysis, collaborators shipped samples as frozen whole blood, isolated PBMCs, or DNA extracted from either of those sample types. The immunoSEQ Assay, a bias-controlled multiplex PCR, was used to amplify TCRbeta CDR3 regions from genomic DNA. On the study's bioinformatics: Within the assay, amplification of reference gene primers was used to estimate how many nucleated cells each sample contained. To quantify the absolute abundance of each unique TCRbeta CDR3 rearrangement, sequence reads were collapsed and filtered. Productive Simpson clonality was computed per sample as the square root of Simpson's diversity index over productive rearrangements. TCRdb carries this immuneACCESS record with in-frame sequences only. Its versions omit some clonotypes, under half of them owing to an unresolved V gene in the studies checked, with the rest unexplained. V and J calls plus clone size are reproduced from that table; the DNA served to infer D and trimming. Present in this sample are under 200,000 clones, 84% of which were seen just once. The top ten constitute approximately 14% of the sample.

Trimming takes 1 base off V and 15 bases off J; junction bases not matched to a gene: 17. As encoded in the germline V gene, CDR1 is MGHRA while CDR2 is YSYEKL. From the cysteine through the phenylalanine, the CDR3 covers 16 amino acids. The only DNA kept is the CDR3, 48 bases in frame from the first base. This sequence was found in a man younger than 35 with active or convalescent COVID-19. The sequence links TRBV4-1 to TRBJ2-1; TRBD2 lines up with 8 middle nucleotides. The sequenced material came from peripheral blood. CDR3 reads: CASSQGNSGAPISLFF. The sequenced DNA is TGCGCCAGCAGCCAAGGTAATAGCGGGGCCCCGATAAGCTTGTTCTTC.